These 26 T cell receptor beta chains were all obtained from the same sample, sequenced in a study of Ad26.COV2.S vaccination and SARS-CoV-2 variants. Here immunoSEQ multiplex PCR was the method, and the copy in TCRdb shows in-frame clones only, minus some. Found here are more than 300,000 clones, around 81% of them singletons; the top ten hold approximately 2%. Treatment of the sample: roughly 18 received Ad26.COV2.S at low or high dose, single or two shots; several received placebo; per-sample allocation not given. All samples were drawn on day 63, counting from the first vaccine or placebo injection. Source: peripheral blood, taken in a trial of Ad26.COV2.S vaccine versus placebo. These TCRs come from a person between 18 and 59 years old who received the Ad26.COV2.S COVID-19 vaccine or a placebo.

The CDR3 nucleotides read TGTGCCAGCAGCCCCGGGACAGACACGGGCCAGTACTTC. It yields the protein CASSPGTDTGQYF. This chain links TRBV7-8 with TRBJ2-7; 7 bases line up with TRBD1. Trimming at V came to 5 bases and at J to 10 bases, leaving 11 bases not matched to a gene. CDR1 and CDR2 from the germline V gene are SGHVS and FQNEAQ. This CDR3 spans 13 amino acids. The full variable domain, in which reference TRBV7-8 and TRBJ2-7 provide the parts outside the CDR3, is GAGVSQSPRYKVAKRGQDVALRCDPISGHVSLFWYQQALGQGPEFLTYFQNEAQLDKSGLPSDRFFAERPEGSVSTLKIQRTQQEDSAVYLCASSPGTDTGQYFGPGTRLTVT.

This sequence joins TRBV6-1 and TRBJ2-5; D is perhaps TRBD2 (6 bases). The CDR3 sequence is 17 residues long. V was shortened by 2 bases and J by 5 bases, with 21 bases between the two germline ends. The V gene's germline CDR1 is MNHNS and CDR2 SASEGT. CDR3 sequence reads: CASSESLARPKWETQYF. The CDR3 DNA is TGTGCCAGCAGTGAATCGCTAGCGCGACCAAAGTGGGAGACCCAGTACTTC.

The chain couples TRBV5-4 to TRBJ2-5, with TRBD2 matching 12 bases. There are 18 residues in the CDR3. The germline gives CDR1 SGHNT, CDR2 YYREEE (reference sequence). After removal of 3 bases from V and 1 base from J, the junction contained 10 bases not matched to a gene. As DNA, the CDR3 is TGTGCCAGCAGCTACAGACTAGCGGGGGCCCCCGTCCAAGAGACCCAGTACTTC. Translation gives CASSYRLAGAPVQETQYF.

The rearrangement uses TRBV29-1 and TRBJ2-3; 12 bases are shared with TRBD2. The CDR3 runs to 16 residues. Germline V gene lookup returns CDR1 SQVTM and CDR2 ANQGSEA. V was clipped by 2 bases and J by 3 bases; unmatched bases: 6. This chain's CDR3 is CSVERGLAGTTDTQYF. The CDR3, as DNA: TGCAGCGTTGAAAGAGGACTAGCGGGGACTACAGATACGCAGTATTTT.

CDR3 sequence: CSVEDRTNTEAFF. The DNA for the CDR3 is TGCAGCGTTGAAGACAGGACGAACACTGAAGCTTTCTTT. This chain uses TRBV29-1 with TRBJ1-1; D call uncertain. The CDR3 loop spans 13 amino acids. The ends were cut back, 0 bases at V and 1 base at J, with 6 bases in the middle. In germline, CDR1 is SQVTM, CDR2 ANQGSEA. Filled out from reference TRBV29-1 and TRBJ1-1, the complete variable domain reads SAVISQKPSRDICQRGTSLTIQCQVDSQVTMMFWYRQQPGQSLTLIATANQGSEATYESGFVIDKFPISRPNLTFSTLTVSNMSPEDSSIYLCSVEDRTNTEAFFGQGTRLTVV.

This clone has more than one count but fewer than ten. The chain's CDR3 is CASSMEQGRGPLHF. The CDR3 bases are TGTGCCAGCAGCATGGAACAGGGAAGGGGGCCCCTCCACTTT. The chain couples TRBV5-4 to TRBJ1-6; TRBD1 might be the D (6 bases). CDR1 and CDR2 from the germline V gene are SGHNT and YYREEE (reference sequence). This CDR3 has 14 residues. Trimming removed 4 bases from V and 13 bases from J, with 18 bases in between.

The chain joins TRBV12-3 or TRBV12-4 to TRBJ2-1; D is perhaps TRBD1 (6 bases). The germline V and J ends were trimmed by 6 bases and 15 bases, with 21 bases remaining between them. The CDR3 runs 13 residues. CDR3 nucleotide sequence: TGTGCCAGCAGGTTGGACGACCGATTCAGGGGGTTCTTC. Its translation is CASRLDDRFRGFF.

The chain links TRBV28 to TRBJ1-2, with 10 bases fitting TRBD1. CDR1 is MDHEN and CDR2 is SYDVKM in the germline V gene. The CDR3 is 14 amino acids. After removal of 5 bases from V and 11 bases from J, the junction contained 11 bases not matched to a gene. The CDR3 sequence: CASSRPGTGVMYTF. CDR3 bases: TGTGCCAGCAGTCGACCCGGGACAGGGGTAATGTACACCTTC.

This clone has a single count. The rearrangement joins TRBV4-1 to TRBJ2-5, with TRBD1 matching over 10 bases. The CDR3 has 18 amino acids. Germline CDR1 and CDR2: MGHRA and YSYEKL. V gave up 0 bases and J gave up 5 bases; unmatched junction bases: 12. The CDR3 is CASSQEKGQGLSGETQYF. Written as DNA, the CDR3 is TGCGCCAGCAGCCAAGAGAAGGGACAGGGGCTCAGTGGGGAGACCCAGTACTTC.

This chain links TRBV28 with TRBJ1-1; D perhaps matches TRBD1 (5 bases). The CDR3 consists of 13 residues. Germline CDR1 is MDHEN and CDR2 is SYDVKM. Deletions cut 6 bases from V and 6 bases from J, with 14 bases between. This CDR3 is CASRRTSKAEAFF. DNA of the CDR3: TGTGCCAGCAGGCGGACAAGTAAGGCTGAAGCTTTCTTT.

The gene calls are TRBV11-2 and TRBJ1-2, with D perhaps matching TRBD1 (5 bases). The CDR3 length is 13 residues. Deletions cut 5 bases from V and 1 base from J, with 8 bases between. Per the germline V gene, CDR1 is SGHAT and CDR2 is FQNNGV. CDR3 DNA: TGTGCCAGCAGCCAAGACAGTAACTATGGCTACACCTTC. Amino acids: CASSQDSNYGYTF.

This clone was counted a single time. The V and J genes are TRBV29-1 and TRBJ2-5, with 7 bases lining up with TRBD1. This CDR3 is built from 13 residues. Germline CDR1 is SQVTM and CDR2 is ANQGSEA. V dropped 3 bases and J dropped 2; count of bases not matched to a gene: 3. This CDR3 is CSVELQGQETQYF. CDR3 DNA sequence: TGCAGCGTTGAGTTACAGGGGCAAGAGACCCAGTACTTC.

This chain joins TRBV3-1 (or the pseudogene TRBV3-2) and TRBJ2-1; 12 bases map to TRBD2. CDR1 is LGHDT and CDR2 is YNNKEL in the germline V gene (reference sequence). The V gene end was trimmed by 7 bases and the J gene end by 8 bases; junction bases not matched to a gene: 6. The CDR3 runs to 14 residues. CDR3 bases: TGTGCCAGCACGCCGACTAGCGGGGGCGATGAGCAGTTCTTC. Translation gives CASTPTSGGDEQFF.

The chain links TRBV28 to TRBJ1-6, with 7 nucleotides matching TRBD1. The CDR3 totals 15 residues. Germline loops: CDR1 MDHEN, CDR2 SYDVKM. The V segment lost 4 bases and the J segment 4 bases; nucleotides outside the gene matches: 4. The CDR3 coding sequence is TGTGCCAGCAGTTCCCTGACAGGGTATAATTCACCCCTCCACTTT. Residues: CASSSLTGYNSPLHF.

This clone was found once. A read error may account for a junction end that differs from germline. This chain's CDR3 is CASGYTGNAEAFF. DNA of the CDR3: TGTGCCAGCGGGTATACAGGGAACGCTGAAGCTTTCTTT. The V call is TRBV6-5, the J call TRBJ1-1; D is possibly TRBD1 (6 bases). The CDR3 loop spans 13 amino acids. Germline V gene lookup returns CDR1 MNHEY and CDR2 SVGAGI.

CDR3 in amino acids: CASGVDGQGELFF. As DNA, the CDR3 is TGCGCCAGCGGGGTGGATGGACAGGGGGAACTGTTTTTT. The chain combines TRBV5-1 with TRBJ1-4; 10 bases map to TRBD1. V was pared by 7 bases and J by 12 bases, with 9 bases of the junction left unmatched. The CDR3 extends over 13 amino acids. Germline V CDR1 and CDR2: SGHRS, YFSETQ.

The chain links TRBV18 to TRBJ1-2; 7 bases line up with TRBD1. The V segment lost 3 bases and the J segment 2 bases; nucleotides outside the gene matches: 3. This CDR3 region has 14 residues. Germline values: CDR1 KGHSH, CDR2 LQKENI. As DNA, the CDR3 is TGTGCCAGCTCACCGGGACAGAAGAACTATGGCTACACCTTC. Its translation: CASSPGQKNYGYTF.

The chain links TRBV7-9 to TRBJ2-7; D is perhaps TRBD1 (5 bases). V was shortened by 8 bases and J by 6 bases, with 20 bases between the two germline ends. The CDR3 length is 14 residues. In germline, CDR1 is SEHNR, CDR2 FQNEAQ (reference sequence). The DNA for the CDR3 is TGTGCCAGCCCCACACCGGGCAGGGATACCGAGCAGTACTTC. The encoded protein is CASPTPGRDTEQYF. Looking up the rest from reference TRBV7-9 and TRBJ2-7 gives the full variable domain: DTGVSQNPRHKITKRGQNVTFRCDPISEHNRLYWYRQTLGQGPEFLTYFQNEAQLEKSRLLSDRFSAERPKGSFSTLEIQRTEQGDSAMYLCASPTPGRDTEQYFGPGTRLTVT.

The gene calls are TRBV4-2 and TRBJ2-1; D remains unclear. V lost 0 bases and J 9 bases, leaving 9 bases between the germline ends. This CDR3 has 13 amino acids. Germline loops: CDR1 LGHNA, CDR2 YNFKEQ. CDR3 DNA sequence: TGTGCCAGCAGCCAAGAGAGGACCCTTGAGCAGTTCTTC. Amino acid sequence: CASSQERTLEQFF.

This clone has just a few counts. This chain's CDR3 is CASKGQDTGGNEKLFF. For the CDR3, the DNA is TGTGCCAGCAAGGGTCAAGACACGGGGGGAAATGAAAAACTGTTTTTT. The chain links TRBV2 to TRBJ1-4, with D possibly TRBD1 on 5 matching bases. Looked up from germline, CDR1 is SNHLY and CDR2 is FYNNEI. This CDR3 region has 16 residues. Trimming removed 7 bases at V and 5 bases at J, with 20 bases between.

There are a few counts of this clone. The gene calls are TRBV5-1 and TRBJ1-3; D gene unclear. The germline gives CDR1 SGHRS, CDR2 YFSETQ. The CDR3 has 17 residues. V lost 5 bases and J lost 1, with 19 bases in between. The CDR3 region is CASSSGRELFSGNTIYF. The DNA for the CDR3 is TGCGCCAGCAGTTCCGGGCGGGAGCTATTTTCTGGAAACACCATATATTTT.

The chain couples TRBV11-2 to TRBJ1-1; a weak D match, TRBD1 (5 bases). The CDR3 contains 14 residues. CDR1 and CDR2 from the germline V gene are SGHAT and FQNNGV. V was cut by 4 bases and J by 1 base, with 10 bases left in between. The CDR3 nucleotides are TGTGCCAGCAGCTGGGGACGGACGAACACTGAAGCTTTCTTT. Translated: CASSWGRTNTEAFF.

This chain joins TRBV5-5 and TRBJ1-5; D is unresolved. Germline CDR1 reads SGHKS; CDR2 reads YYEKEE (reference sequence). V shed 4 bases and J shed 5 bases, with 13 bases lying between them. The CDR3 consists of 14 residues. CDR3 coding DNA: TGTGCCAGCAGCCCCGGCAGCCTTGATCAGCCCCAGCATTTT. This codes for CASSPGSLDQPQHF.

The J gene is TRBJ2-7, the V gene TRBV18; D remains unclear. Trimming removed 2 bases from V and 7 bases from J, with 9 bases in between. Germline CDR1 KGHSH, CDR2 LQKENI. The length of the CDR3 is 12 residues. CDR3 nucleotide sequence: TGTGCCAGCTCACCATACGGGTTGGAGCAGTACTTC. It translates to CASSPYGLEQYF.

The rearrangement uses TRBV3-1 (or the pseudogene TRBV3-2) and TRBJ1-2; the D gene is possibly TRBD1 (6 bases). Germline lookup yields CDR1 LGHDT and CDR2 YNNKEL (reference sequence). The CDR3 runs 15 residues. With 4 bases removed from V and 6 bases from J, the gap between germline ends came to 18 bases. The CDR3 sequence: CASSLPIRDKHGYTF. The DNA for the CDR3 is TGTGCCAGCAGCCTACCAATCCGGGACAAACATGGCTACACCTTC.

J is TRBJ1-2 and V is TRBV5-1, with D unclear. The V gene's germline CDR1 is SGHRS and CDR2 YFSETQ. The CDR3 has 15 residues. Between the trimmed V and J ends, which lost 1 base and 6 bases, there was a span of 16 bases. CDR3 sequence reads: CASSLSGRSGNGYTF. The CDR3 DNA reads as TGCGCCAGCAGCTTGTCTGGCAGGTCTGGAAATGGCTACACCTTC. The whole variable domain, filled in from reference TRBV5-1 and TRBJ1-2, reads KAGVTQTPRYLIKTRGQQVTLSCSPISGHRSVSWYQQTPGQGLQFLFEYFSETQRNKGNFPGRFSGRQFSNSRSEMNVSTLELGDSALYLCASSLSGRSGNGYTFGSGTRLTVV.